These T cell receptor beta chains were read from a single sample in a study of blood T cell repertoires in COVID-19. Here immunoSEQ multiplex PCR was the method, and the copy in TCRdb shows in-frame clones only, minus some. The sample lists about 83,000 clones; more than 85% were seen once. Source material: peripheral blood. These receptors came from an elderly man with active or convalescent COVID-19. The CDR3 runs from the conserved cysteine through the conserved F or W. Each record gives: clone size, V gene, D gene, J gene, CDR3 DNA, CDR3 protein. The D gene is left open where the match is weak. A clone size is listed for some rows: how often the clone was seen (once, few, many), or a class if it is expanded.

-	TRBV11-3	-	TRBJ2-3	TGTGCCAGCAGCTTAGGCCAGTTCACAGATACGCAGTATTTT	CASSLGQFTDTQYF
-	TRBV3-1/TRBV3-2	-	TRBJ2-2	TGTGCCAGCAGCCAAGACCGAGGCATCTACACCGGGGAGCTGTTTTTT	CASSQDRGIYTGELFF
-	TRBV27	-	TRBJ2-6	TGTGCCAGCAGTCGCCGGGACTTGAACTCTGGGGCCAACGTCCTGACTTTC	CASSRRDLNSGANVLTF
-	TRBV19	-	TRBJ1-5	TGTGCCAGCCGAATAGGGGTATATAGCAATCAGCCCCAGCATTTT	CASRIGVYSNQPQHF
once	TRBV5-4	-	TRBJ1-5	TGTGCCAGCAGCTTGGGACAGGATGGGCAGCCCCAGCATTTT	CASSLGQDGQPQHF
-	TRBV7-9	TRBD2	TRBJ2-1	TGTGCCAGCAGCTTAGGGGCGGGGGTCGATGAGCAGTTCTTC	CASSLGAGVDEQFF
-	TRBV4-1	TRBD2	TRBJ2-1	TGCGCCAGCAGCCAAGACTCCCAGCGGGAGTGGTATGAGCAGTTCTTC	CASSQDSQREWYEQFF
-	TRBV27	TRBD1	TRBJ1-2	TGTGCCAGCGCGAGGACAGGGGTAACACTCGGGTATGGCTACACCTTC	CASARTGVTLGYGYTF
-	TRBV18	TRBD1	TRBJ2-2	TGTGCCAGCTCACCAACAGGGGGCAGGGCCACCGGGGAGCTGTTTTTT	CASSPTGGRATGELFF
-	TRBV18	TRBD2	TRBJ2-1	TGTGCCAGCTCACCAGCCGGGACTACCTACAATGAGCAGTTCTTC	CASSPAGTTYNEQFF
-	TRBV6-5	-	TRBJ2-1	TGTGCCAGCAGTTACGTGGGAGAGGATTTGAATGAGCAGTTCTTC	CASSYVGEDLNEQFF
-	TRBV19	TRBD1	TRBJ1-3	TGTGCCAGTAGTAAAAGGTCCGGGACAGCGTCCTCTGGAAACACCATATATTTT	CASSKRSGTASSGNTIYF
-	TRBV24-1	TRBD1	TRBJ1-1	TGTGCCACCAGTGATGGGGACAGGGGAGCCACTGAAGCTTTCTTT	CATSDGDRGATEAFF
-	TRBV19	TRBD1	TRBJ2-5	TGTGCCAGTAGCAATGAAGGGGGACAGGAGACCCAGTACTTC	CASSNEGGQETQYF